This T cell receptor beta chain was sequenced during a study of regulatory T cells in long-lasting Graves disease. Study details: Persistent cases were those of Graves' disease that involved over 5 years of antithyroid drugs with positive TSH receptor antibodies. General study results and limits: Newly diagnosed disease favored TRBV20-1 and TRBJ2-1 over persistent disease. Among persistent patients, a larger number of public clonotypes were shared (roughly 2,700) than among newly diagnosed patients (just over 950). It is possible that accuracy was reduced by the small size of the sample.

Germline lookup yields CDR1 SEHNR and CDR2 FQNEAQ (reference sequence). Trimming removed 5 bases at V and 5 bases at J, with 12 bases between. The CDR3 is made up of 14 amino acids. Specified time point: persistent/refractory GD, antithyroid drugs over 5 years with positive TRAb. RNA from PBMCs was the source of the TCR library. About this clonotype itself: Its antigen is as yet unknown.

The authors built TCR beta libraries using iRepertoire HTBI primers and Arm-PCR of CDR3 regions. MiXCR, applied by TCRdb to the multiplex PCR reads, yields one record per CDR3 protein. The sample consists of about 310,000 distinct CDR3 sequences, roughly 21% of them appearing once. This clonotype was sampled from a female donor with Graves disease. The starting material was peripheral blood mononuclear cells (PBMCs), obtained when the disease was refractory, from a patient treated with antithyroid drugs. The chain links TRBV7-9 to TRBJ2-2, with D tentatively TRBD1 (6 bases). The chain's CDR3 is CASSTRQVTGELFF. The CDR3 nucleotides read TGTGCCAGCAGCACGAGACAGGTTACCGGGGAGCTGTTTTTT.